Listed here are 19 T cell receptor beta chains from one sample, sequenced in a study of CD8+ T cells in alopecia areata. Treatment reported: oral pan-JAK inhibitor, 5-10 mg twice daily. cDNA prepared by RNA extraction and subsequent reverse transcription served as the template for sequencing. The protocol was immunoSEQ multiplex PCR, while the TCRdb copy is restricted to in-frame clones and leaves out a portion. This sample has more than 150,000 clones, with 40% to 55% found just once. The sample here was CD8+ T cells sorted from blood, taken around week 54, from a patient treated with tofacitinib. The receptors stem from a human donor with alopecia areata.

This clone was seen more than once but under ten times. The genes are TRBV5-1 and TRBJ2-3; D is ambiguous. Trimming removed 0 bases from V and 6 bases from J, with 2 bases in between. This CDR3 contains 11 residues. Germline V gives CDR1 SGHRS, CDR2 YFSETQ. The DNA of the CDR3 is TGCGCCAGCAGCTTGGAGGATACGCAGTATTTT. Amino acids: CASSLEDTQYF.

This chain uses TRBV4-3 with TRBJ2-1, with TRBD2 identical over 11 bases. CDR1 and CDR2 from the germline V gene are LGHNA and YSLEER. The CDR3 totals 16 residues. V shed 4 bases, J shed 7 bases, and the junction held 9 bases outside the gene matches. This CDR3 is CASSRPGTSGVNEQFF. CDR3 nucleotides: TGCGCCAGCAGCCGACCAGGGACTAGCGGAGTTAATGAGCAGTTCTTC.

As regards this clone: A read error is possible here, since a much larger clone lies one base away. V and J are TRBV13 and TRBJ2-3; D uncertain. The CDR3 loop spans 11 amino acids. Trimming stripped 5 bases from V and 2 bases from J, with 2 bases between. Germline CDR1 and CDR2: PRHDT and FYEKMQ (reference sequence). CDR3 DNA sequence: TGTGCCAGCAGCCACACAGATACGCAGTATTTT. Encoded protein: CASSHTDTQYF.

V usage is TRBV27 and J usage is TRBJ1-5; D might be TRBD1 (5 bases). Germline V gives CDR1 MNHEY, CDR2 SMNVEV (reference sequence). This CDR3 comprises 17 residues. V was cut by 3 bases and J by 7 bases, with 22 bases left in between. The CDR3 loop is CASSFSSALRGNQPQHF. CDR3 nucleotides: TGTGCCAGCAGTTTCTCCTCGGCCCTGAGGGGTAACCAGCCCCAGCATTTT.

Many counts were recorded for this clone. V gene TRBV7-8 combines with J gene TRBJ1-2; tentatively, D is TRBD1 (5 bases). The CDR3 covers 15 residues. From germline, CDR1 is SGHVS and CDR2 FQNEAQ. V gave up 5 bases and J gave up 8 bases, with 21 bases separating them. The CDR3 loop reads CASSDRTGPSMGYTF. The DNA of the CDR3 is TGTGCCAGCAGCGACCGGACGGGACCTTCTATGGGCTACACCTTC.

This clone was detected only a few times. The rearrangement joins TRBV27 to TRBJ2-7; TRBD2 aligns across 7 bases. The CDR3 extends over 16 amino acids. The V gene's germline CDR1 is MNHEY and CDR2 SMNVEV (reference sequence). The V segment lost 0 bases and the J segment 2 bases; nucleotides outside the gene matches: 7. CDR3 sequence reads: CASSLSRASGAYEQYF. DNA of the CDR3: TGTGCCAGCAGTTTATCTCGAGCTAGCGGAGCCTACGAGCAGTACTTC.

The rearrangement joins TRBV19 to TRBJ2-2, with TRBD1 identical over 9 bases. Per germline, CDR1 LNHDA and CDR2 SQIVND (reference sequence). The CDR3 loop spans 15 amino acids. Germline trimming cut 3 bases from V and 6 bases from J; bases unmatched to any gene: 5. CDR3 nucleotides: TGTGCCAGTAGTATTGGGACAGGGTTTCCCGGGGAGCTGTTTTTT. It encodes CASSIGTGFPGELFF.

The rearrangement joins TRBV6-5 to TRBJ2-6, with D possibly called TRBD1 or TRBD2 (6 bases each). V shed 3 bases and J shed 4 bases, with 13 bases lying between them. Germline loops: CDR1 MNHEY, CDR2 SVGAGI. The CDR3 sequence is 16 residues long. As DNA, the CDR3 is TGTGCCAGCAGTTATCTCGGGGGCGACGGGGCCAACGTCCTGACTTTC. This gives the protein CASSYLGGDGANVLTF.

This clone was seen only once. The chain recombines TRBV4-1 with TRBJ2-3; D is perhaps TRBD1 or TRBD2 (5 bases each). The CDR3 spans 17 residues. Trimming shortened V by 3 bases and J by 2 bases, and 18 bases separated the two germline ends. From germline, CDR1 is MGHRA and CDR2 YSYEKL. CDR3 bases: TGCGCCAGCAGCCACGGGGCGAGGGGAGTAGACACAGATACGCAGTATTTT. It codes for CASSHGARGVDTDTQYF.

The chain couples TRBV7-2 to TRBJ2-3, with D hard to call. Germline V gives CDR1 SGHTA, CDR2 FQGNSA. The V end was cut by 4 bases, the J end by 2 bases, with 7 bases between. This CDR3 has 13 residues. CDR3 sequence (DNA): TGTGCCAGCAGCTCCGACGACACAGATACGCAGTATTTT. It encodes CASSSDDTDTQYF.

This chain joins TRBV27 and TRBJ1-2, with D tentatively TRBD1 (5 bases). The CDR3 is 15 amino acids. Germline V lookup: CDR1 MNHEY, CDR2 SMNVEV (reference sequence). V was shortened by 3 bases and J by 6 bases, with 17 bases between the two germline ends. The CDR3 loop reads CASSFSGGWRNGYTF. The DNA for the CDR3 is TGTGCCAGCAGTTTCTCTGGGGGGTGGAGGAATGGCTACACCTTC.

This CDR3 is CASTGSSYNEQFF. DNA of the CDR3: TGTGCCAGCACAGGGAGCTCCTACAATGAGCAGTTCTTC. The chain joins TRBV13 to TRBJ2-1; D might be TRBD1 or TRBD2, each matching 5 bases. V lost 7 bases to trimming and J lost 0 bases, with 7 bases between them. Germline V lookup: CDR1 PRHDT, CDR2 FYEKMQ (reference sequence). The CDR3 has 13 amino acids. Full variable domain (rest looked up from reference TRBV13 and TRBJ2-1): AAGVIQSPRHLIKEKRETATLKCYPIPRHDTVYWYQQGPGQDPQFLISFYEKMQSDKGSIPDRFSAQQFSDYHSELNMSSLELGDSALYFCASTGSSYNEQFFGPGTRLTVL.

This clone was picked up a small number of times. The CDR3 spells CASSTTADRGLDTQYF. The CDR3 coding sequence is TGTGCCAGCAGCACCACCGCGGACAGGGGTTTAGATACGCAGTATTTT. The rearrangement links TRBV28 to TRBJ2-3; 9 bases are a match to TRBD1. The CDR3 extends over 16 amino acids. The V and J ends lost 6 bases and 5 bases, in that order; junction bases with no gene match: 12. Germline-derived CDR1 and CDR2 are MDHEN and SYDVKM.

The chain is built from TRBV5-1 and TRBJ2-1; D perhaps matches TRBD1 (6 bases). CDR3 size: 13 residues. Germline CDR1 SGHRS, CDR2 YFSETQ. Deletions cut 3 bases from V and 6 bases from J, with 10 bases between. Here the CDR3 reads CASSSGRGNEQFF. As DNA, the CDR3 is TGCGCCAGCAGCTCGGGCAGGGGCAATGAGCAGTTCTTC.

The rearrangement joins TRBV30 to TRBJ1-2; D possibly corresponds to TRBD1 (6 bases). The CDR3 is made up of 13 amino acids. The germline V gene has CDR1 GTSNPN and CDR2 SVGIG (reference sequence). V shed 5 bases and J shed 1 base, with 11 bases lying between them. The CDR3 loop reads CAWEYRVNYGYTF. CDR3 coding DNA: TGTGCCTGGGAATACAGGGTTAACTATGGCTACACCTTC.

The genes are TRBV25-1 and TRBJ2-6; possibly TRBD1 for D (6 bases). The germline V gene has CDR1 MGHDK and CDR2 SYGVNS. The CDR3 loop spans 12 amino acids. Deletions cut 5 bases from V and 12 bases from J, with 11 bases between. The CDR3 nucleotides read TGTGCCAGCAGTCGGGCAGGGGCCGTCCTGACTTTC. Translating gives CASSRAGAVLTF.

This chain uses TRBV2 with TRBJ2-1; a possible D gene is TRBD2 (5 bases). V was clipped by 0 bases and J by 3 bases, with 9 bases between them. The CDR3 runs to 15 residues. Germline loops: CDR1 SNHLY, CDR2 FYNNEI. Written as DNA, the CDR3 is TGTGCCAGCAGTGAAGCGGGAGCCATCTACAATGAGCAGTTCTTC. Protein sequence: CASSEAGAIYNEQFF.

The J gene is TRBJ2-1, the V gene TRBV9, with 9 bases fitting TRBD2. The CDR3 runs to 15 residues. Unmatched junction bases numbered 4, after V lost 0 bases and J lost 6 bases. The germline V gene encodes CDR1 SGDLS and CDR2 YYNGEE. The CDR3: CASSVGGGEFNEQFF. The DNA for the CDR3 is TGTGCCAGCAGCGTAGGCGGGGGGGAATTCAATGAGCAGTTCTTC. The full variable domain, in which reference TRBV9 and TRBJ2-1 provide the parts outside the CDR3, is DSGVTQTPKHLITATGQRVTLRCSPRSGDLSVYWYQQSLDQGLQFLIQYYNGEERAKGNILERFSAQQFPDLHSELNLSSLELGDSALYFCASSVGGGEFNEQFFGPGTRLTVL.

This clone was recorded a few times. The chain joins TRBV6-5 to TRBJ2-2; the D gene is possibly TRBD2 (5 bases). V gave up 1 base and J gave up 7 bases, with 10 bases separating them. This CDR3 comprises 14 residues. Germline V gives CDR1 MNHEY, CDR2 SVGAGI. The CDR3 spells CASSYFGVGGELFF. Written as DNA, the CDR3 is TGTGCCAGCAGTTACTTCGGGGTTGGCGGGGAGCTGTTTTTT.